The entry below gives a single T cell receptor (beta chain) sequence along with its context. The antigen is not known. The PCR ran on 60 Vbeta and 13 Jbeta primers. This table comes from immunoSEQ multiplex PCR, and its TCRdb copy is limited to in-frame clones, with some not included. Of over 90,000 clones in the sample, about four fifths were seen once. This specimen belongs to a study of cytomegalovirus exposure and HLA in healthy donors. At the level of the study: Some 200 million T cells yielded approximately 110 million unique TCR beta sequences in earlier analysis. Some 85 million unique TCRs, all from HLA-typed donors, were included in an early release of the data. Study-wide results and caveats: A later analysis showed HLA-associated TCR beta chains outstripping equally common others in clonal expansion. Presence/absence analyses took donor sequencing depth as roughly uniform.

V lost 6 bases, J lost 2 bases, and 6 bases stayed unmatched. Germline V CDR1 and CDR2: SGHVS, FQNEAQ. This CDR3 spans 14 amino acids. Sequencing used PBMCs. The genes are TRBV7-8 and TRBJ2-7; 8 bases are shared with TRBD2. This sequence was found in a female donor in good health and CMV-seropositive. CDR3 protein: CASRTGGHPYEQYF. The CDR3 DNA reads TGTGCCAGCAGAACGGGGGGGCACCCCTACGAGCAGTACTTC.